This T cell receptor (beta chain) is from a study of post-analysis software for immune sequencing data. Overall study: Included among the disease courses, which were recorded for the cohort, were relapsing-remitting, secondary progressive and progressive-relapsing multiple sclerosis.

Study results and caveats: Samples made in the same batch grouped tightly together by F measure. Patients had higher frequencies than controls of about 5 TRBV segments, including TRBV5-6, TRBV5-1 and TRBV20-1.

Included in the TCR beta cDNA libraries were unique molecular identifiers. Input amounts of roughly 0.85 to 10 million T cells were used. These gave 500,000 or so cDNA molecules, so each molecule approximated one T cell. TCRdb fed the PCR reads into MiXCR, producing one record per CDR3 protein. The repertoire has some 700,000 distinct CDR3 sequences, 59% of them found once; the top ten carry about 10%. This CDR3 spans 12 amino acids. CDR1 is SQVTM, CDR2 ANQGSEA, per germline. V lost 4 bases to trimming and J lost 5 bases, with 11 bases between them. As for this clonotype: Its target is unknown.

The rearrangement joins TRBV29-1 to TRBJ2-5, with unresolved D. Sequenced: blood. The clonotype was recovered from a girl aged 2-10 years with multiple sclerosis. The chain's CDR3 is CSVVRVAETQYF. The CDR3 DNA is TGCAGCGTTGTAAGGGTGGCGGAGACCCAGTACTTC.